This T cell receptor beta chain was observed in a study of memory CD4+ T cells and cytomegalovirus serostatus. Germline CDR1 and CDR2: MDHEN and SYDVKM. Trimming took off 1 base at V and 5 bases at J, with 6 bases between the two ends. The CDR3 contains 13 residues. The sort gate was single viable CD3+CD4+CD8-CD45RO+ cells for memory CD4+ T cells. Sequencing used immunoSEQ multiplex PCR; TCRdb keeps in-frame clones, though not all of them. The sample shows 85,000 to 100,000 clones, 75% to 90% of them seen only once. The material sequenced was memory CD4+ T cells from blood. The sequence was obtained from an adult in good health and CMV-seropositive. The genes are TRBV28 and TRBJ1-3, with D unclear. CDR3: CASSLLGRNTIYF. In DNA form, the CDR3 reads TGTGCCAGCAGTTTATTGGGTCGAAACACCATATATTTT.